This entry is about one TCR beta chain. Its matching antigen is unknown. The data are from a study of graft-versus-host responses after intestinal transplantation. Study-wide results and limits: Elevated graft-versus-host to host-versus-graft clonal ratios in allografts were recorded for patients with graft-donor T cell macrochimerism.

Germline values: CDR1 MNHEY, CDR2 SMNVEV (reference sequence). The V gene end was trimmed by 4 bases and the J gene end by 0 bases; junction bases not matched to a gene: 0. The CDR3 spans 15 residues. Produced via immunoSEQ multiplex PCR; TCRdb's table is partial and in-frame only. Seen here are some 110,000 clones, around 92% observed once, and the top ten hold around 1%. The receptor comes from a human donor who was the organ donor for an intestinal transplant. This material consisted of unstimulated CD8+ T cells sorted from spleen or lymph node cells, taken before transplant. The gene calls are TRBV27 and TRBJ2-3; 11 positions match TRBD1. This CDR3 reads CASSWTGGSTDTQYF. In nucleotides, the CDR3 is TGTGCCAGCAGTTGGACAGGGGGCAGCACAGATACGCAGTATTTT.